This T cell receptor (beta chain) was sequenced for a study of T cell responses to AZD1222 COVID-19 vaccine. CDR3 length equals 12 residues. V lost 2 bases and J lost 5, with 6 bases in between. The germline V gene has CDR1 LNHDA and CDR2 SQIVND (reference sequence). Concerning this clone: The antigen is not known.

Study-level points and caveats: The donor cohort was predominantly white British with a female majority, and clonal diversity may have been underestimated. Sampled repertoires all dated from after the peak T cell response.

The assay was immunoSEQ multiplex PCR, and TCRdb's table has in-frame clones only and misses some. The profile shows about 150,000 clones, about 88% of them singletons. This receptor was obtained from an adult in good health. The chain is built from TRBV19 and TRBJ2-5; D gene unclear. The specimen comprised peripheral blood, sampled on day 0 of AZD1222 vaccination. This CDR3 is CASSILGETQYF. Written as DNA, the CDR3 is TGTGCCAGTAGTATATTGGGGGAGACCCAGTACTTC.